This T cell receptor (beta chain) appears in the sequencing data of a study of blood T cell repertoires in COVID-19. Study information: In each case, the material was cDNA or gDNA derived from T cells, B-cell-depleted T cells, or PBMCs.

This clone was recorded once. Here immunoSEQ multiplex PCR was the method, and the copy in TCRdb shows in-frame clones only, minus some. The data hold 200,000 to 250,000 clones, with under 90% observed a single time. This clonotype was sampled from a woman aged 55-70 years who had recovered from COVID-19. The sequencing sample was made of PBMCs or T cells enriched from blood (not recorded which).

CDR3 nucleotides: TGTGCCATCAGGGCGTCGGAGGACACTGAAGCTTTCTTT. Amino acids: CAIRASEDTEAFF. The rearrangement joins TRBV10-3 to TRBJ1-1; D ambiguous. Between the trimmed V and J ends, which lost 6 bases and 3 bases, there was a span of 11 bases. The CDR3 is 13 residues long. In germline, CDR1 is ENHRY, CDR2 SYGVKD.